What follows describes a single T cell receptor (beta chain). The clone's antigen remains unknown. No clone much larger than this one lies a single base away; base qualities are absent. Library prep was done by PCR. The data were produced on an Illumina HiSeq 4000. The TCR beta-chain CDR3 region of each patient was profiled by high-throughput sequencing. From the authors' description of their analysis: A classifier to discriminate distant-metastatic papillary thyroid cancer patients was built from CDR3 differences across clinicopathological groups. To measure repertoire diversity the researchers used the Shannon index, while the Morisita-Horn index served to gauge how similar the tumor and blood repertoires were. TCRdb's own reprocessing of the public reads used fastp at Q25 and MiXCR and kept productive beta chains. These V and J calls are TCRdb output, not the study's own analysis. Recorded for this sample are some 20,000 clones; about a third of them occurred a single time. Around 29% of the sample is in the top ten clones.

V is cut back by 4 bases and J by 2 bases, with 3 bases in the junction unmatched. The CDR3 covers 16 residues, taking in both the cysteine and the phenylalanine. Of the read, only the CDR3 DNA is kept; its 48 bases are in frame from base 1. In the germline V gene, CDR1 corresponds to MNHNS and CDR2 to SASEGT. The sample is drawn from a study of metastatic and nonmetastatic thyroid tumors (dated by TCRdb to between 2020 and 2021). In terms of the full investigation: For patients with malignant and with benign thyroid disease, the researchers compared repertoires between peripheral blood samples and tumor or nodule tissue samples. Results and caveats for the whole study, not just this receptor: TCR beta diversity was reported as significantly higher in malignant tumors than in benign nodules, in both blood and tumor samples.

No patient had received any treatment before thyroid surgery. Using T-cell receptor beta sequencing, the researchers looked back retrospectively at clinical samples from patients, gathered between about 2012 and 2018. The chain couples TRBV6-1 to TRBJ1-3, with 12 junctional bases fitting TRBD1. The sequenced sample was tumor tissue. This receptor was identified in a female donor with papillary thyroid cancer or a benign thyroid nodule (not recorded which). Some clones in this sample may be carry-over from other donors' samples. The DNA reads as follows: TGTGCCAGCAGTGTCAGGGACAGGGGGCCTGGAAACACCATATATTTT. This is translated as CASSVRDRGPGNTIYF.